This T cell receptor beta chain appears in the sequencing data of a study of CD8+ T cells in alopecia areata. Overall study results and limits: Among the top 100, expanded CD8+ clones were significantly decreased by tofacitinib, as was scalp clonality. There was only one nonresponder, so it was unclear how baseline CD8+ expansion relates to response. Affected scalp, especially in alopecia totalis/universalis, had a higher clonality than normal scalp did.

In its sample, this clone was seen once. Its antigen is as yet unknown. The CDR3 extends over 15 amino acids. Germline V gene data show CDR1 as MNHEY and CDR2 as SMNVEV (reference sequence). The V end lost 0 bases, the J end lost 2 bases, and 11 bases lay between the germline ends. RNA extraction and reverse transcription yielded cDNA as sequencing template. Assay: immunoSEQ multiplex PCR; the TCRdb copy retains only in-frame clones and omits some. The sample has 120,000 to 150,000 clones, roughly 82% seen once. Specified treatment: oral pan-JAK inhibitor, 5-10 mg twice daily. Those with alopecia areata gave lesional scalp punch biopsies and peripheral blood.

This sequence joins TRBV27 and TRBJ2-7; possibly TRBD1 for D (7 bases). The sample in question was CD8+ T cells sorted from blood, obtained at week 4, from a patient treated with tofacitinib. This receptor was obtained from a human donor with alopecia areata. The CDR3 sequence is CASSLSAGQPYEQYF. CDR3 in DNA: TGTGCCAGCAGTTTATCGGCGGGACAGCCCTACGAGCAGTACTTC.